The 10 T cell receptor beta chains below all came from one sample that was sequenced in a study of Tregs in tolerant kidney transplant recipients. FACS sorting followed an approximately 6-day coculture of CFSE-labeled recipient PBMCs with irradiated graft donor PBMCs. Some clones are missing from TCRdb's copy, which holds only in-frame ones; the method was immunoSEQ multiplex PCR. The listing contains more than 2,500 clones. The antigens these receptors bind are not known. Sample: CD8+ T cells from blood cultured with allogeneic cells, taken before the transplant. The source is a human patient who received a combined kidney and bone marrow transplant.

Of note for this clone: The read halts 3 residues ahead of the CDR3 end, with the missing end drawn from the germline J gene. This chain uses TRBV9 with TRBJ2-3; TRBD2 matches 7 bases. Germline CDR1 SGDLS, CDR2 YYNGEE. V lost 4 bases, J lost 0 bases, and 2 bases stayed unmatched. CDR3 length: 14 amino acids. CDR3: CASSISGSTDTQYF. Incomplete CDR3 DNA: TGTGCCAGCAGCATTAGCGGGAGCACAGATACG.

Measured by frequency, this clone is medium-sized. Coverage ceases 3 residues before the CDR3 finishes, and the germline J gene fills in the end. The V call is TRBV28, the J call TRBJ2-3; possibly TRBD2 for D (5 bases). The length of the CDR3 is 15 residues. V was shortened by 8 bases and J by 0 bases, with 15 bases between the two germline ends. Germline V gene sequence: CDR1 MDHEN, CDR2 SYDVKM. CDR3 protein: CASPPRGTSTDTQYF. The part of the CDR3 DNA that was read is TGTGCCAGCCCCCCCCGGGGAACTAGCACAGATACG.

CDR3: CASSLGTSIAGGSTDTQYF. CDR3 bases read: TGCGCCAGCAGCTTGGGGACGTCGATAGCGGGGGGGAGCACAGATACG. The V gene is TRBV5-1, the J gene TRBJ2-3; 11 bases line up with TRBD2. The CDR3 end lies 3 residues beyond the end of the read and is filled in from the germline J gene. With 0 bases clipped from V and 0 bases from J, the junction kept 9 bases outside the gene matches. CDR3 length equals 19 residues. Germline V lookup: CDR1 SGHRS, CDR2 YFSETQ.

Its frequency marks this clone as medium-sized. At one end, the junction sequence differs from germline, possibly due to a read error. The CDR3 end is not reached by the read, which stops 3 residues before it; the germline J gene fills it in. The gene calls are TRBV4-2 and TRBJ2-1, with D perhaps TRBD1 or TRBD2 (6 bases each). The CDR3 length is 16 residues. Germline CDR1 and CDR2: LGHNA and YNFKEQ. CDR3 region: CASSQDLQGGPDEQFF. CDR3 bases read: TGCGCCAGCAGCCAAGATCTACAGGGAGGTCCCGATGAG.

Its frequency marks this clone as medium-sized (0.01 to 0.1%). From the germline J gene comes the end of the CDR3, since the read stops 3 residues before it. This chain joins TRBV2 and TRBJ2-4; D is possibly TRBD1 (6 bases). Germline values: CDR1 SNHLY, CDR2 FYNNEI. V was trimmed by 6 bases and J by 2 bases, leaving 8 bases between them. This CDR3 has 13 amino acids. CDR3 DNA, as far as it was read: TGTGCCAGCAGGGGGGCTCCCAAAAACATT. This translates into CASRGAPKNI. The complete CDR3 reads CASRGAPKNIQYF.

Regarding this clone: With the read ending 3 residues before the CDR3 end, the germline J gene is used to fill in that end. The chain links TRBV28 to TRBJ2-7; D perhaps matches TRBD1 (5 bases). Per the germline V gene, CDR1 is MDHEN and CDR2 is SYDVKM. CDR3 length: 13 residues. V lost 5 bases and J 1 base, leaving 9 bases between the germline ends. The CDR3 reads CASSHAGSYEQYF. Incomplete CDR3 DNA: TGTGCCAGCAGTCACGCAGGGTCCTACGAG. Using reference TRBV28 and TRBJ2-7 for the parts outside the CDR3, the full variable domain is DVKVTQSSRYLVKRTGEKVFLECVQDMDHENMFWYRQDPGLGLRLIYFSYDVKMKEKGDIPEGYSVSREKKERFSLILESASTNQTSMYLCASSHAGSYEQYFGPGTRLTVT.

With regard to this clone: The CDR3 extends 3 residues past the end of the read, so its final part is completed from the germline J gene. The rearrangement links TRBV2 to TRBJ1-1; 11 positions agree with TRBD1. Losses at the gene ends were 4 bases for V and 4 bases for J; bases not matched to a gene: 5. The CDR3 contains 15 residues. CDR1 is SNHLY, CDR2 FYNNEI, per germline. The DNA read from the CDR3 is TGTGCCAGCAGTGGCCTCGGGACAGGGGGCACTGAA. The encoded protein is CASSGLGTGGTE. The entire CDR3 is CASSGLGTGGTEAFF. The full variable domain, with the rest looked up from reference TRBV2 and TRBJ1-1, is EPEVTQTPSHQVTQMGQEVILRCVPISNHLYFYWYRQILGQKVEFLVSFYNNEISEKSEIFDDQFSVERPDGSNFTLKIRSTKLEDSAMYFCASSGLGTGGTEAFFGQGTRLTVV.

This clone is identified as medium-sized from frequency. The read falls 3 residues short of the CDR3 end, and the missing part is taken from the germline J gene. The chain couples TRBV29-1 to TRBJ2-3, with a tentative D call TRBD1 (5 bases). The CDR3 runs to 10 residues. Germline CDR1 reads SQVTM; CDR2 reads ANQGSEA. Incomplete CDR3 DNA: TGCAGCGTAGGTCCAGGGACG. Protein product: CSVGPGT. The whole CDR3 protein is CSVGPGTQYF.

This clone is labeled medium-sized based on frequency. The sequence runs out 3 residues before the end of the CDR3; the remainder is reconstructed from the germline J gene. The J gene is TRBJ2-7, the V gene TRBV7-2, with TRBD1 identical over 9 bases. Germline trimming cut 6 bases from V and 5 bases from J; bases unmatched to any gene: 2. Germline assignment: CDR1 SGHTA and CDR2 FQGNSA. The CDR3 covers 12 residues. CDR3 sequence reads: CASSWTGDEQYF. CDR3 DNA (partial): TGTGCCAGCAGTTGGACAGGGGACGAG.

With respect to this clone: Read coverage stops 3 residues before the CDR3 terminus; the germline J gene supplies the remainder. The chain carries TRBV5-5 and TRBJ2-7; D gene uncertain. Germline V gene data show CDR1 as SGHKS and CDR2 as YYEKEE (reference sequence). V shed 0 bases and J shed 2 bases, with 9 bases lying between them. CDR3 length equals 14 residues. The chain's CDR3 is CASSLAPSTYEQYF. Incomplete CDR3 DNA: TGTGCCAGCAGCTTGGCTCCCAGTACCTACGAG. Drawing the rest from reference TRBV5-5 and TRBJ2-7, the complete variable domain is DAGVTQSPTHLIKTRGQQVTLRCSPISGHKSVSWYQQVLGQGPQFIFQYYEKEERGRGNFPDRFSARQFPNYSSELNVNALLLGDSALYLCASSLAPSTYEQYFGPGTRLTVT.